Each of the 31 T cell receptor beta chains below was sequenced from the same sample in a study of blood T cell repertoires in COVID-19 (dated by TCRdb to 2020 to 2022). Preparation of the library involved the immunoSEQ multiplex PCR assay. This immuneACCESS table, as held by TCRdb, lists in-frame sequences with V and J called but not all clones. Of the missing ones, under half trace to an unresolved V gene in checked studies; the others have no known cause. In this sample the table shows approximately 500,000 clones, around 90% of which occur a single time. 7.8% of the sample is taken by the ten largest. Sequenced material: peripheral blood. Every receptor here comes from a woman aged 45 to 65 with COVID-19, enrolled during active disease.

The chain uses TRBV20-1 and TRBJ1-4; D uncertain. The CDR3 is 15 residues long. CDR1 is DFQATT, CDR2 SNEGSKA, per germline (reference sequence). V shed 3 bases and J shed 4 bases, with 15 bases lying between them. CDR3 in DNA: TGCAGTGCTAGTAATAGAGCGGCCGTTAATGAAAAACTGTTTTTT. Its translation: CSASNRAAVNEKLFF.

The chain joins TRBV19 to TRBJ1-1, with 11 bases that match TRBD1. CDR3 length equals 16 residues. The V gene's germline CDR1 is LNHDA and CDR2 SQIVND (reference sequence). The trim removed 5 bases at V and 7 bases at J, leaving 12 bases unmatched. The CDR3 DNA reads as TGTGCCAGTAGTGCGGGACAGGGGGTGATTAGAGATGAAGCTTTCTTT. Protein sequence: CASSAGQGVIRDEAFF. The complete variable domain, with remaining parts taken from reference TRBV19 and TRBJ1-1, reads DGGITQSPKYLFRKEGQNVTLSCEQNLNHDAMYWYRQDPGQGLRLIYYSQIVNDFQKGDIAEGYSVSREKKESFPLTVTSAQKNPTAFYLCASSAGQGVIRDEAFFGQGTRLTVV.

This rearrangement joins TRBV2 to TRBJ2-3, with TRBD1 matching over 7 bases. Germline values: CDR1 SNHLY, CDR2 FYNNEI. CDR3 length equals 14 residues. Germline trimming cut 11 bases from V and 0 bases from J; bases unmatched to any gene: 8. CDR3 sequence reads: CAGQTGPSTDTQYF. The CDR3 nucleotides read TGTGCCGGACAGACAGGGCCAAGCACAGATACGCAGTATTTT. The entire variable domain, with the rest obtained from reference TRBV2 and TRBJ2-3, is as follows: EPEVTQTPSHQVTQMGQEVILRCVPISNHLYFYWYRQILGQKVEFLVSFYNNEISEKSEIFDDQFSVERPDGSNFTLKIRSTKLEDSAMYFCAGQTGPSTDTQYFGPGTRLTVL.

The J gene is TRBJ2-7, the V gene TRBV6-6; D uncertain. The CDR3 is 15 amino acids. Trimming removed 2 bases from V and 3 bases from J, with 14 bases in between. Germline CDR1 and CDR2: MNHNY and SVGAGI (reference sequence). CDR3 loop: CASSYLRLVSYEQYF. In DNA, the CDR3 is TGTGCCAGCAGTTACCTCCGACTTGTGAGCTACGAGCAGTACTTC.

Only a few counts were recorded for this clone. CDR3 sequence reads: CASSSGGSWGYTF. CDR3 sequence (DNA): TGTGCCAGCAGTTCAGGGGGGTCGTGGGGCTACACCTTC. The chain combines TRBV27 with TRBJ1-2; the match to TRBD1 covers 7 bases. This CDR3 region has 13 residues. J was trimmed by 8 bases and V by 4 bases; bases with no gene match: 7. The germline CDR1 and CDR2 sequences are MNHEY and SMNVEV (reference sequence).

The rearrangement uses TRBV5-1 and TRBJ2-7, with D tentatively TRBD1 (5 bases). This CDR3 has 12 amino acids. The germline gives CDR1 SGHRS, CDR2 YFSETQ. V gave up 4 bases and J gave up 3 bases, with 8 bases separating them. CDR3 coding DNA: TGCGCCAGCAGCGCCGACAGCTACGAGCAGTACTTC. It is translated as CASSADSYEQYF.

This chain uses TRBV18 with TRBJ2-2; maybe TRBD1 (5 bases). The CDR3 loop spans 14 amino acids. V lost 0 bases to trimming and J lost 6 bases, with 8 bases between them. Per germline, CDR1 KGHSH and CDR2 LQKENI. The chain's CDR3 is CASSPPVGAGELFF. CDR3 DNA sequence: TGTGCCAGCTCACCACCGGTAGGGGCCGGGGAGCTGTTTTTT.

This chain connects TRBV27 to TRBJ1-2; maybe TRBD1 (6 bases). CDR1 and CDR2 (germline): MNHEY, SMNVEV (reference sequence). The CDR3 sequence is 15 residues long. The V end lost 5 bases, the J end lost 4 bases, and 17 bases lay between the germline ends. CDR3 nucleotide sequence: TGTGCCAGCAGTCGGGGGGACATACGGCCCTATGGCTACACCTTC. Translation gives CASSRGDIRPYGYTF.

V is TRBV6-6 and J is TRBJ1-2, with 10 bases matching TRBD1. Per germline, CDR1 MNHNY and CDR2 SVGAGI (reference sequence). V dropped 5 bases and J dropped 1; count of bases not matched to a gene: 10. The CDR3 is 17 amino acids. The CDR3 region has the DNA TGTGCCAGCAGTCTATATAGGACAGGGGGAGATAACTATGGCTACACCTTC. It codes for CASSLYRTGGDNYGYTF.

The rearrangement uses TRBV6-4 and TRBJ2-1; 9 nucleotides line up with TRBD2. CDR1 MRHNA and CDR2 SNTAGT come from the germline V gene. Trimming cost V 2 bases and J 9 bases; bases outside gene matches: 8. The CDR3 contains 15 residues. DNA of the CDR3: TGTGCCAGCAGTGACCCGGGACTAGCTATCAGTGAGCAGTTCTTC. Its translation is CASSDPGLAISEQFF.

In this sample, this clone turned up a few times. This sequence joins TRBV7-2 and TRBJ1-5; a weak D match, TRBD1 (5 bases). The CDR3 consists of 13 residues. Germline CDR1 reads SGHTA; CDR2 reads FQGNSA. Trimming removed 3 bases from V and 6 bases from J, with 9 bases in between. The CDR3: CASSFWGGQPQHF. CDR3 bases: TGTGCCAGCAGCTTTTGGGGGGGTCAGCCCCAGCATTTT.

CDR3 sequence (DNA): TGTGCCTGGAGTGTAGGCGCAGGCCCGAACACTGAAGCTTTCTTT. Protein: CAWSVGAGPNTEAFF. The chain employs TRBV30 and TRBJ1-1, with D uncertain. The germline V and J ends were trimmed by 0 bases and 1 base, with 12 bases remaining between them. This CDR3 contains 15 residues. Per germline, CDR1 GTSNPN and CDR2 SVGIG (reference sequence). The variable domain in full, with the rest retrieved from reference TRBV30 and TRBJ1-1, is SQTIHQWPATLVQPVGSPLSLECTVEGTSNPNLYWYRQAAGRGLQLLFYSVGIGQISSEVPQNLSASRPQDRQFILSSKKLLLSDSGFYLCAWSVGAGPNTEAFFGQGTRLTVV.

The chain uses TRBV4-1 and TRBJ1-1; tentative D call: TRBD1 (5 bases). The CDR3 has 14 amino acids. Germline lookup yields CDR1 MGHRA and CDR2 YSYEKL. V lost 3 bases, J lost 1 base, and 9 bases lay in between. CDR3 in DNA: TGCGCCAGCAGCCATGACAGCGAGAACACTGAAGCTTTCTTT. This translates into CASSHDSENTEAFF.

The V call is TRBV6-5, the J call TRBJ2-3; weak D call: TRBD2 (5 bases). Per the germline V gene, CDR1 is MNHEY and CDR2 is SVGAGI. Trimming shortened V by 10 bases and J by 0 bases, and 11 bases separated the two germline ends. The CDR3 totals 13 residues. As DNA, the CDR3 is TGTGCCAACTCGGGGTATAGCACAGATACGCAGTATTTT. Translated: CANSGYSTDTQYF.

To note about this clone: At one of its ends the junction is not consistent with the germline gene, which may arise from a read error. This rearrangement joins TRBV5-1 to TRBJ2-7, with D perhaps matching TRBD1 (6 bases). There are 11 residues in the CDR3. Germline CDR1 and CDR2: SGHRS and YFSETQ. CDR3 DNA: TGCGCCAGCACCTTCGGGACATCGACCGTCTTC. It translates to CASTFGTSTVF. Using reference TRBV5-1 and TRBJ2-7 for the parts outside the CDR3, the full variable domain is KAGVTQTPRYLIKTRGQQVTLSCSPISGHRSVSWYQQTPGQGLQFLFEYFSETQRNKGNFPGRFSGRQFSNSRSEMNVSTLELGDSALYLCASTFGTSTVFGPGTRLTVT.

The V and J genes are TRBV5-1 and TRBJ2-7, with TRBD1 matching 7 bases. This CDR3 has 12 amino acids. Germline values: CDR1 SGHRS, CDR2 YFSETQ. With 3 bases clipped from V and 5 bases from J, the junction kept 2 bases outside the gene matches. The CDR3 bases are TGCGCCAGCAGCTACGACAGGGACGAGCAGTACTTC. It is translated as CASSYDRDEQYF.

The genes are TRBV3-1 (or the pseudogene TRBV3-2) and TRBJ1-6; possible D gene TRBD1, 6 bases. There are 15 residues in the CDR3. Trimming pared 3 bases from V and 10 bases from J, leaving 16 bases between. Germline V gives CDR1 LGHDT, CDR2 YNNKEL (reference sequence). DNA for the CDR3: TGTGCCAGCAGCCAGGGGGCCGGGAAAAGGTCACCCCTCCACTTT. Translating gives CASSQGAGKRSPLHF.

V gene TRBV28 combines with J gene TRBJ1-2; possible D gene TRBD1, 6 bases. The CDR3 length is 15 residues. Germline CDR1 reads MDHEN; CDR2 reads SYDVKM. The V end was cut by 2 bases, the J end by 3 bases, with 13 bases between. CDR3 amino acids: CASSLRGGGYYGYTF. In nucleotides, the CDR3 is TGTGCCAGCAGTTTAAGGGGGGGAGGGTACTATGGCTACACCTTC.

The genes are TRBV19 and TRBJ1-2; 7 bases agree with TRBD1. CDR1 is LNHDA, CDR2 SQIVND, per germline (reference sequence). V shed 10 bases, J shed 5 bases, and the junction held 7 bases outside the gene matches. There are 12 residues in the CDR3. CDR3 residues: CAILDRRYGYTF. In nucleotides, the CDR3 is TGTGCCATCCTGGACAGGCGTTATGGCTACACCTTC.

V gene TRBV29-1 combines with J gene TRBJ1-1, with unresolved D. The CDR3 length is 14 residues. CDR1 is SQVTM, CDR2 ANQGSEA, per germline. V gave up 5 bases and J gave up 4 bases, with 17 bases separating them. The CDR3 region has the DNA TGCAGCGTTATAGACATAATCTTGGGCACTGAAGCTTTCTTT. The encoded protein is CSVIDIILGTEAFF.

The chain has TRBV3-1 (or the pseudogene TRBV3-2) and TRBJ2-3; 7 bases match TRBD2. The germline CDR1 and CDR2 sequences are LGHDT and YNNKEL (reference sequence). The CDR3 runs to 15 residues. The trim removed 4 bases at V and 4 bases at J, leaving 8 bases unmatched. CDR3 sequence reads: CASSPTGAGADTQYF. The CDR3 DNA reads TGTGCCAGCAGCCCCACTGGGGCGGGGGCAGATACGCAGTATTTT.

This chain links TRBV7-3 with TRBJ2-3; 8 nucleotides match TRBD2. V lost 2 bases and J lost 7; bases outside the gene matches: 5. Germline CDR1 reads SGHTA; CDR2 reads FQGTGA. This CDR3 is 14 amino acids long. As DNA, the CDR3 is TGTGCCAGCAGCTTACTAGCGGGCCATCATACGCAGTATTTT. As protein: CASSLLAGHHTQYF.

The V and J genes are TRBV4-1 and TRBJ2-7; 9 nucleotides agree with TRBD1. CDR3 size: 16 residues. The J segment lost 2 bases and the V segment lost 0 bases, leaving 5 bases of the junction unmatched. The germline gives CDR1 MGHRA, CDR2 YSYEKL. Here the CDR3 DNA reads TGCGCCAGCAGCCAAGAAAAAAGGACAGGGGCCTACGAGCAGTACTTC. Its protein product is CASSQEKRTGAYEQYF.

The rearrangement uses TRBV6-5 and TRBJ2-3, with 11 bases that match TRBD2. Germline trimming cut 4 bases from V and 4 bases from J; bases unmatched to any gene: 7. The CDR3 length is 16 residues. Germline-derived CDR1 and CDR2 are MNHEY and SVGAGI. CDR3 amino acids: CASSFLAGGRADTQYF. The CDR3 coding sequence is TGTGCCAGCAGTTTCCTAGCGGGGGGTAGGGCAGATACGCAGTATTTT.

The J gene is TRBJ1-1, the V gene TRBV12-3 or TRBV12-4; no clear D. Trimming left V 5 bases short and J 1 base short, with 8 bases between. The length of the CDR3 is 13 residues. The CDR3 spells CASSPRGNTEAFF. CDR3 nucleotide sequence: TGTGCCAGCAGTCCCAGAGGGAACACTGAAGCTTTCTTT.

This sequence joins TRBV11-2 and TRBJ2-5, with D possibly TRBD1 on 6 matching bases. With 5 bases removed from V and 5 bases from J, the gap between germline ends came to 18 bases. The CDR3 extends over 15 amino acids. The germline V gene has CDR1 SGHAT and CDR2 FQNNGV. CDR3 sequence: CASSPRFGGGETQYF. CDR3 bases: TGTGCCAGCAGCCCACGATTTGGGGGCGGGGAGACCCAGTACTTC.

A single count supports this clone. This sequence joins TRBV5-1 and TRBJ1-2; maybe TRBD1 (6 bases). The germline CDR1 and CDR2 sequences are SGHRS and YFSETQ. The V gene lost 0 bases and the J gene lost 14 bases, with 20 bases spanning the gap. The CDR3 length is 14 residues. DNA of the CDR3: TGCGCCAGCAGCTTGGCCGGTATGGACAGTCCTTATACCTTC. Translating it yields CASSLAGMDSPYTF.

The chain is built from TRBV11-2 and TRBJ2-6; D call uncertain. Trimming took 0 bases from V and 0 from J, leaving 6 bases between them. Germline V gives CDR1 SGHAT, CDR2 FQNNGV. The CDR3 is 16 residues long. The CDR3 spells CASSLDMASGANVLTF. Written as DNA, the CDR3 is TGTGCCAGCAGCTTAGATATGGCCTCTGGGGCCAACGTCCTGACTTTC. Variable domain in full (rest from reference TRBV11-2 and TRBJ2-6): EAGVAQSPRYKIIEKRQSVAFWCNPISGHATLYWYQQILGQGPKLLIQFQNNGVVDDSQLPKDRFSAERLKGVDSTLKIQPAKLEDSAVYLCASSLDMASGANVLTFGAGSRLTVL.

The V gene is TRBV6-5, the J gene TRBJ1-5, with a possible D match to TRBD1 (5 bases). The V end lost 5 bases, the J end lost 4 bases, and 9 bases lay between the germline ends. CDR1 and CDR2 from the germline V gene are MNHEY and SVGAGI. This CDR3 is built from 13 residues. CDR3 coding DNA: TGTGCCAGCAGTCAGGACACTAATCAGCCCCAGCATTTT. The encoded protein is CASSQDTNQPQHF.

The chain recombines TRBV5-1 with TRBJ2-1; TRBD2 matches at 12 bases. Germline assignment: CDR1 SGHRS and CDR2 YFSETQ. CDR3 size: 17 residues. Losses at the gene ends were 0 bases for V and 9 bases for J; bases not matched to a gene: 10. The CDR3 nucleotides read TGCGCCAGCAGCTTGGTTCTATCGACTAGCGGGGGAGCTGAGCAGTTCTTC. Its translation is CASSLVLSTSGGAEQFF.

The V and J genes are TRBV24-1 and TRBJ2-7, with 7 bases that match TRBD1. The V gene end was trimmed by 1 base and the J gene end by 2 bases; junction bases not matched to a gene: 4. In germline, CDR1 is KGHDR, CDR2 SFDVKD. The CDR3 is 15 residues long. The CDR3 here is CATSDFRQGTYEQYF. CDR3 DNA: TGTGCCACCAGTGATTTTCGACAGGGCACCTACGAGCAGTACTTC.